This T cell receptor (beta chain) was sequenced for a study of shared T cell receptors in the human thymus. Germline CDR1 SGHTA, CDR2 FQGNSA. Trimming shortened V by 1 base and J by 0 bases, and 7 bases separated the two germline ends. The CDR3 contains 14 residues. TCRdb's table, derived via immunoSEQ multiplex PCR, lists solely in-frame clones and lacks some. The table has 630,000 or so clones, 87% seen once. The same specimen was also included in a second study, on human thymus T cells. That source reports: Healthy Finnish infants undergoing corrective surgery for congenital heart defects were used as donors. Resections from corrective heart surgery provided thymus tissue. Across thymic and blood repertoires, the usage of V and J genes appeared to be biased. In unrelated individuals, thymic repertoires overlapped highly, according to related research.

The TCR originated in a boy younger than two with a congenital heart defect. The sample consisted of thymocytes. This chain uses TRBV7-2 with TRBJ2-7, with D tentatively TRBD2 (5 bases). The CDR3 is CASSLVGSSYEQYF. DNA of the CDR3: TGTGCCAGCAGCTTAGTTGGGAGCTCCTACGAGCAGTACTTC.